This T cell receptor (beta chain) was recovered during a study of sequential checkpoint blockade in melanoma. Across the whole study: Arm A got nivolumab then ipilimumab; arm B the reverse, 1:1. Each arm's sequence ended with maintenance nivolumab.

TCRdb's table, derived via immunoSEQ multiplex PCR, lists solely in-frame clones and lacks some. The table records some 22,000 clones, approximately 81% of them present only once. Treatment defined: randomized to nivolumab then ipilimumab (arm A) or the reverse (arm B). Patients had received no earlier DNA-damaging chemotherapy. PBMC sorting kept live CD3+CD8+ cells without CD19 or CD56. This specimen consisted of CD8+ T cells sorted from blood (inferred from file names), obtained from a patient given nivolumab and ipilimumab in sequence. The TCR was taken from a human donor with melanoma.

CDR3: CAISPRGEKMNTEAFF. CDR3 DNA: TGTGCCATCAGCCCCCGGGGGGAGAAGATGAACACTGAAGCTTTCTTT. The gene calls are TRBV10-3 and TRBJ1-1, with D perhaps matching TRBD1 (5 bases). Trimming shortened V by 6 bases and J by 0 bases, and 17 bases separated the two germline ends. Germline V gives CDR1 ENHRY, CDR2 SYGVKD. The CDR3 loop spans 16 amino acids.